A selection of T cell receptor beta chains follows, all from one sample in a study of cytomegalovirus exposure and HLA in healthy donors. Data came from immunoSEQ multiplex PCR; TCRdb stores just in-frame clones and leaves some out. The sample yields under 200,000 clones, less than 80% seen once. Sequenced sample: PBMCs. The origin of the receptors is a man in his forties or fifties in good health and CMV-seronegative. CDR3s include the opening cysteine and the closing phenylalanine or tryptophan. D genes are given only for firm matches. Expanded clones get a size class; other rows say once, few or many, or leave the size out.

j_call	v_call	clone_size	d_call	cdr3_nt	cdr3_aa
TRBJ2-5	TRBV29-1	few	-	TGCAGCGTTGAAGGCCCCAGGGGAGAGACCCAGTACTTC	CSVEGPRGETQYF
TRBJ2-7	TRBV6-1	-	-	TGTGCCAGCAGTGAAGCTCTGAATCGGGGTATCTACGAGCAGTACTTC	CASSEALNRGIYEQYF
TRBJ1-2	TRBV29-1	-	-	TGCAGCGCTGATGCTGTTGGGACAAGCGGCTACACCTTC	CSADAVGTSGYTF
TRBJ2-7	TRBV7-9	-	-	TGTGCCAGCAGTTTTCCCGCCACGGGGAACGAGCAGTACTTC	CASSFPATGNEQYF
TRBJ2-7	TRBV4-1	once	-	TGCGCCAGCAGCCAAGAGGGGGACAAATACGAGCAGTACTTC	CASSQEGDKYEQYF
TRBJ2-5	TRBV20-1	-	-	TGCAGTGCTACGAGGTCGGAGACCCAGTACTTC	CSATRSETQYF
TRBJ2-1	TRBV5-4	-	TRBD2	TGTGCCAGCAGCTCCCCGGGACTAGCCAATGAGCAGTTCTTC	CASSSPGLANEQFF
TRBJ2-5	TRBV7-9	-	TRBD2	TGTGCCAGCAGCCCCACTAGCGGTTCATTAGAGCAGTACTTC	CASSPTSGSLEQYF
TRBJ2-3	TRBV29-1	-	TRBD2	TGCAGCGCGTCGGGAGGCGACACAGATACGCAGTATTTT	CSASGGDTDTQYF
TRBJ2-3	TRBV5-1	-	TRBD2	TGCGCCAGCAGCTCACTAGCGGTTACTAGCACAGATACGCAGTATTTT	CASSSLAVTSTDTQYF
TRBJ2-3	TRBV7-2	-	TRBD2	TGTGCCAGCAGCTTAGGAGGGCGGGGGGGGAGGGATACGCAGTATTTT	CASSLGGRGGRDTQYF
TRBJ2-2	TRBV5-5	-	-	TGTGCCAGCAGGTTTATCCGGACAGCCTACACCGGGGAGCTGTTTTTT	CASRFIRTAYTGELFF
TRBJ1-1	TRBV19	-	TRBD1	TGTGCCAGTAGCCGGACAGGGGCAGCGGGAGCTTTCTTT	CASSRTGAAGAFF
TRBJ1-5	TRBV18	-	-	TGTGCCAGCTCATTAGGGGCGGTAGATCAGCCCCAGCATTTT	CASSLGAVDQPQHF
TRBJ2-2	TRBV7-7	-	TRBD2	TGTGCTAGCAGCCAGAGCGGGGGTCACACCGGGGAGCTGTTTTTT	CASSQSGGHTGELFF
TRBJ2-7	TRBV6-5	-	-	TGTGCCAGCAGTTACCCGGGACACCTGGGGCACGAGCAGTACTTC	CASSYPGHLGHEQYF
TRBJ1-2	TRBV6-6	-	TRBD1	TGTGCCAGCAGTGACCGGGACAGGGGCTTCTATGGCTACACCTTC	CASSDRDRGFYGYTF
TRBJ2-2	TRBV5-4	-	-	TGTGCCAGCAGCCCTGGACAGCATAAGGACACCGGGGAGCTGTTTTTT	CASSPGQHKDTGELFF
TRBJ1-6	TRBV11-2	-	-	TGTGCCAGCAGCTTGCTTAGCTCCTATAATTCACCCCTCCACTTT	CASSLLSSYNSPLHF
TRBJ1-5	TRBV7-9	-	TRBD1	TGTGCCAGCAGCTGGACAGGGCTTTCAGTAGGGGGTAGCAATCAGCCCCAGCATTTT	CASSWTGLSVGGSNQPQHF
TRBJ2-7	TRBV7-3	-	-	TGTGCCAGCAGCTTAGGGAGAAACTACGAGCAGTACTTC	CASSLGRNYEQYF
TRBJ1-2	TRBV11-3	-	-	TGTGCCAGCAGCCAATGGGACACCTGGGGAGGCTACACCTTC	CASSQWDTWGGYTF
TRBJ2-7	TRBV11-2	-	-	TGTGCCAGCAGCTTCGCATCCGGGGGCTCCTACGAGCAGTACTTC	CASSFASGGSYEQYF
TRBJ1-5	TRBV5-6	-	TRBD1	TGTGCCAGCAGCTTGGGGACAGGGGACAATCAGCCCCAGCATTTT	CASSLGTGDNQPQHF
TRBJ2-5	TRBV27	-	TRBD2	TGTGCCAGCAGTTTAACTAGCGTGCTCCAAGAGACCCAGTACTTC	CASSLTSVLQETQYF
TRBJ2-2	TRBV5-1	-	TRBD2	TGCGCCAGCAGCGCCCGCGGGGGGCAGAACACCGGGGAGCTGTTTTTT	CASSARGGQNTGELFF
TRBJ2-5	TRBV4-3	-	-	TGCGCCAGCAGGCGGGGCCAACACCAAGAGACCCAGTACTTC	CASRRGQHQETQYF
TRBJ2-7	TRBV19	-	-	TGTGCCAGTAGTTCCTGGGGGGGGCCCTACGAGCAGTACTTC	CASSSWGGPYEQYF
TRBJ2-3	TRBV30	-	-	TGTGCCTGGAGCCTTTCGACAGGAAACACAGATACGCAGTATTTT	CAWSLSTGNTDTQYF
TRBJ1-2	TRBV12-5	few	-	TGTGCTAGTGGTTTGGTACCTGGGGGCAGGATAGATGGCTACACCTTC	CASGLVPGGRIDGYTF
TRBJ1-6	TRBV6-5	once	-	TGTGCCAGCAGTCTCGACGGGACAACCCAGTTACCCCTCCACTTT	CASSLDGTTQLPLHF
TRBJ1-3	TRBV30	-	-	TGTGCCTGGACCGCTGAAGAGAGCTCTGGAAACACCATATATTTT	CAWTAEESSGNTIYF
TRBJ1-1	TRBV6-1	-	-	TGTGCCAGCAGTGAAGGCGGCAGATACACTGAAGCTTTCTTT	CASSEGGRYTEAFF
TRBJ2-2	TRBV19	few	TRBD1	TGTGCCAGTATGAGACCGGGACAGGGCAACACCGGGGAGCTGTTTTTT	CASMRPGQGNTGELFF
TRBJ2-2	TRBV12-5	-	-	TGTGCTAGTGGTTTAGTCCGGGCCGGGGGCACCGGGGAGCTGTTTTTT	CASGLVRAGGTGELFF
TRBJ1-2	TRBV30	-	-	TGTGCCTGGAGATCTGAACAGGATAACCGATTGGGCTACACCTTC	CAWRSEQDNRLGYTF
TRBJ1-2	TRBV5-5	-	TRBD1	TGTGCCAGCAGCTTGGTGGGACAGGGGGCGGATGGCTACACCTTC	CASSLVGQGADGYTF
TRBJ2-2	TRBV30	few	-	TGTGCCTGGAGAATAAGGGGGGGAGGGGGAACTGGGGAGCTGTTTTTT	CAWRIRGGGGTGELFF
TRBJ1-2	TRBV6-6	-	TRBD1	TGTGCCAGCAGTTGGGACAGAGGGTCTAACTATGGCTACACCTTC	CASSWDRGSNYGYTF
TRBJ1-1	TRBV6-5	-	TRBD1	TGTGCCAGCAGTTACGCAAACAGGGGTAATCGGGCTGAAGCTTTCTTT	CASSYANRGNRAEAFF
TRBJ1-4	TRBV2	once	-	TGTGCCAGCAAGGTCGGATCCGGGGGGAAACTGTTTTTT	CASKVGSGGKLFF